This T cell receptor beta chain was recorded in a study of cytomegalovirus exposure and HLA in healthy donors. Sequencing used immunoSEQ multiplex PCR; TCRdb keeps in-frame clones, though not all of them. Of roughly 250,000 clones listed, around 91% are singletons. Concerning this clone itself: Its antigen remains unidentified.

V was cut by 4 bases and J by 4 bases, with 18 bases left in between. Looked up from germline, CDR1 is SGHTS and CDR2 is YDEGEE. The length of the CDR3 is 15 residues. Study observations and caveats: The TCR clusters that emerged in the first cohort tended, a later analysis found, to co-occur in the 110 or so validation repertoires. There were around 160 TCR beta chains listed as cytomegalovirus-associated. In vitro confirmation showed three CMV-associated chains to be CMV antigen specific.

Material: PBMCs. This clonotype was obtained from a woman between 18 and 29 years old in good health and CMV-seronegative. The chain uses TRBV5-8 and TRBJ2-7, with a tentative D call TRBD2 (7 bases). CDR3 DNA: TGTGCCAGCAGCCGTATGGGCGGGGGCCTGTACGAGCAGTACTTC. Encoded protein: CASSRMGGGLYEQYF.